This record concerns one TCR beta chain sequence. This entry is derived from a study of blood T cell repertoires in COVID-19. Original processing methods: Amplified reference gene primers provided the basis for estimating nucleated cell counts. Generated by immunoSEQ multiplex PCR, the TCRdb table keeps only in-frame clones and is missing some. V, J and clone size are taken as reported in that table, and D and trimming were inferred from the DNA itself. The sample lists about 160,000 clones; 79% were seen once. Germline CDR1 SGHDT, CDR2 YYEEEE. The CDR3 has 14 amino acids. Trimming removed 7 bases from V and 7 bases from J; junction bases left unmatched: 12.

This chain joins TRBV5-6 and TRBJ1-2; 8 bases agree with TRBD1. Sample: peripheral blood. The TCR sequence derives from a woman aged 60-70 years with COVID-19, enrolled during active disease. The CDR3 sequence: CASVSRGRVAGYTF. DNA of the CDR3: TGTGCCAGCGTCTCCAGGGGGCGCGTAGCTGGCTACACCTTC.